A selection of T cell receptor beta chains follows, all from one sample in a study of cytomegalovirus exposure and HLA in healthy donors. Using immunoSEQ multiplex PCR, the repertoire was profiled, and TCRdb retains in-frame clones only, with some absent. This sample has some 130,000 clones, with approximately 80% found just once. Sequenced input: PBMCs. The receptors come from a male donor in good health and CMV-seropositive. The CDR3 runs from the conserved cysteine through the conserved F or W.

j_gene,v_gene,CDR3aa
TRBJ1-6,TRBV10-3,CAISATGGNSPLHF
TRBJ2-3,TRBV7-9,CASSAYRGKEPDTQYF
TRBJ2-7,TRBV6-5,CASRRAGRIYEQYF
TRBJ2-5,TRBV5-6,CASSLNLETQYF
TRBJ1-2,TRBV27,CASSLYRPGQTFGDHYGYTF
TRBJ1-3,TRBV7-2,CASSWTGAGNTIYF
TRBJ2-1,TRBV7-9,CASSGGTGEDNEQFF
TRBJ2-4,TRBV15,CATSSYRGSAKNIQYF
TRBJ1-5,TRBV5-6,CASSPREGNQPQHF
TRBJ2-7,TRBV5-1,CASSSTGLYEQYF
TRBJ2-3,TRBV19,CASSRYRGPTDTQYF
TRBJ2-7,TRBV6-6,CASTGTPSYEQYF
TRBJ1-4,TRBV28,CASTLIGAQDEKLFF
TRBJ1-4,TRBV28,CASTRGREDEKLFF
TRBJ1-5,TRBV7-9,CASSSQGQPQHF
TRBJ2-2,TRBV7-6,CAKGHEANTGELFF
TRBJ2-7,TRBV5-1,CASRVGTSGSYEQYF